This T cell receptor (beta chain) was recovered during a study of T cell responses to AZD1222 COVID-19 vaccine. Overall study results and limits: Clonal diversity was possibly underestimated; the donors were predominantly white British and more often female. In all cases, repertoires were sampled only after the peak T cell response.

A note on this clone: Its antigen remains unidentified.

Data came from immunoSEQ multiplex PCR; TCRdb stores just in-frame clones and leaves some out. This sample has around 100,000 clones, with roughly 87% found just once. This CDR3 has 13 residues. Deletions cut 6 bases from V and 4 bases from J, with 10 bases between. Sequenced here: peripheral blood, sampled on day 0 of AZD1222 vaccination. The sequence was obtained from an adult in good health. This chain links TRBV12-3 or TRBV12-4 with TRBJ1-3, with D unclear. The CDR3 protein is CASSYGLGNTIYF. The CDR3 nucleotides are TGTGCCAGCAGCTACGGACTGGGAAACACCATATATTTT.